The present T cell receptor beta chain was sequenced within a study of cytomegalovirus exposure and HLA in healthy donors. Study details: The 120 validation repertoires matched the roughly 700 first-cohort repertoires in platform, a later analysis reported.

The CDR3 has 14 amino acids. The V gene's germline CDR1 is SGDLS and CDR2 YYNGEE. The V and J ends lost 3 bases and 4 bases, in that order; junction bases with no gene match: 2. Using immunoSEQ multiplex PCR, the repertoire was profiled, and TCRdb retains in-frame clones only, with some absent. The data show 130,000 to 150,000 clones, nearly 90% seen once. The gene calls are TRBV9 and TRBJ2-5; 11 bases fit TRBD2. The TCR originated in a woman between 18 and 30 years old in good health and CMV-seropositive. The sample taken for sequencing was PBMCs. The chain's CDR3 is CASSEGTSGETQYF. DNA for the CDR3: TGTGCCAGCAGCGAGGGGACTAGCGGAGAGACCCAGTACTTC.